This T cell receptor (beta chain) was sequenced for a study of cytomegalovirus exposure and HLA in healthy donors. Separate from the roughly 610-subject first cohort, the roughly 120-subject validation cohort was the one that the donors belonged to. Notes on the study in general: A few of the chains that were CMV-associated were confirmed in vitro to be specific for CMV antigens. The classifier reportedly diagnosed cytomegalovirus status with high specificity and sensitivity. Most TCR sequences were seen very rarely across donors, but some public TCRs occurred in many.

Worth noting for this clone: The antigen remains undetermined.

Assay used: immunoSEQ multiplex PCR; TCRdb lists only in-frame clones, some missing. The sample lists about 120,000 clones, about 88% occurring once. The receptor comes from a woman under 30 in good health and CMV-seronegative. Sequenced material: PBMCs.

The CDR3 protein is CASSFVADRGETQYF. The DNA for the CDR3 is TGTGCCAGCAGCTTTGTTGCCGACAGGGGCGAGACCCAGTACTTC. The gene calls are TRBV11-2 and TRBJ2-5, with 8 nucleotides matching TRBD1. Germline V gives CDR1 SGHAT, CDR2 FQNNGV. The CDR3 has 15 amino acids. The trim removed 3 bases at V and 5 bases at J, leaving 8 bases unmatched. The variable domain in full, completed from reference TRBV11-2 and TRBJ2-5, reads EAGVAQSPRYKIIEKRQSVAFWCNPISGHATLYWYQQILGQGPKLLIQFQNNGVVDDSQLPKDRFSAERLKGVDSTLKIQPAKLEDSAVYLCASSFVADRGETQYFGPGTRLLVL.